A single sample gave rise to the 24 T cell receptor beta chains below, sequenced in a study of T cell repertoires in ileal Crohn's disease. The time point denotes: proximal margin of the surgical specimen (macroscopically non-inflamed). The table came from immunoSEQ multiplex PCR; TCRdb's copy has only in-frame clones and leaves some out. This table holds 3,500 to 4,500 clones, 72% found once. What was sequenced was ileal tissue. These receptors all stem from an adult with Crohn's disease.

The chain recombines TRBV7-2 with TRBJ2-7, with D unresolved. Trimming took off 4 bases at V and 0 bases at J, with 16 bases between the two ends. CDR3 length: 16 amino acids. Germline values: CDR1 SGHTA, CDR2 FQGNSA. CDR3 loop: CASSSSTRLSSYEQYF. CDR3 nucleotide sequence: TGTGCCAGCAGCTCGAGTACGCGGTTAAGCTCCTACGAGCAGTACTTC.

This clone was recorded once. V is TRBV2 and J is TRBJ2-1, with D possibly being TRBD2 (6 bases). Trimming removed 4 bases at V and 6 bases at J, with 13 bases between. This CDR3 comprises 14 residues. CDR1 SNHLY and CDR2 FYNNEI come from the germline V gene. CDR3 sequence: CASSGGLQPNEQFF. DNA for the CDR3: TGTGCCAGCAGTGGGGGACTCCAGCCCAATGAGCAGTTCTTC.

The chain joins TRBV18 to TRBJ2-7, with D possibly TRBD1 on 5 matching bases. This CDR3 is built from 12 residues. Germline loops: CDR1 KGHSH, CDR2 LQKENI. V was cut by 5 bases and J by 4 bases, with 9 bases left in between. The CDR3 loop reads CASSSTEYEQYF. The CDR3 DNA sequence: TGTGCCAGCTCATCGACAGAGTACGAGCAGTACTTC.

This clone was observed a handful of times. J is TRBJ2-7 and V is TRBV5-6; 8 positions agree with TRBD1. J was trimmed by 3 bases and V by 4 bases; bases with no gene match: 9. Germline loops: CDR1 SGHDT, CDR2 YYEEEE. The CDR3 contains 15 residues. Here the CDR3 reads CASSPSDRGVYEQYF. In nucleotides, the CDR3 is TGTGCCAGCAGCCCGTCTGACAGGGGAGTCTACGAGCAGTACTTC.

The rearrangement joins TRBV29-1 to TRBJ2-5, with D possibly TRBD2 on 6 matching bases. V was clipped by 3 bases and J by 4 bases, with 9 bases between them. Germline V gives CDR1 SQVTM, CDR2 ANQGSEA. The CDR3 is 12 residues long. The CDR3 is CSVERGSETQYF. The CDR3, as DNA: TGCAGCGTTGAGCGGGGTTCAGAGACCCAGTACTTC.

The chain links TRBV5-1 to TRBJ2-2, with TRBD1 identical over 8 bases. Germline V gives CDR1 SGHRS, CDR2 YFSETQ. CDR3 length: 15 residues. V was clipped by 4 bases and J by 1 base; unmatched bases: 3. The CDR3 loop reads CASSQGAQNTGELFF. The CDR3, as DNA: TGCGCCAGCAGCCAGGGGGCCCAGAACACCGGGGAGCTGTTTTTT.

V and J are TRBV5-1 and TRBJ1-2; TRBD1 matches 7 bases. V shed 3 bases, J shed 0 bases, and the junction held 17 bases outside the gene matches. The germline V gene has CDR1 SGHRS and CDR2 YFSETQ. The CDR3 sequence is 19 residues long. The CDR3 loop is CASSSPDRVESLANYGYTF. The CDR3 bases are TGCGCCAGCAGCTCGCCCGACAGGGTAGAATCCCTAGCTAACTATGGCTACACCTTC.

This clone has only one observation. The rearrangement uses TRBV21-1 and TRBJ2-5; TRBD2 reflects the table's D call only, with no check against the DNA. TRBV21-1 is noted as a pseudogene. The CDR3 is 15 amino acids. The CDR3 nucleotides read TGTGCCAGCAATGGCGCGGGGACCTCCCTGGAGACCCAGTACTTC. Translation gives CASNGAGTSLETQYF.

The chain employs TRBV10-1 and TRBJ2-1; the D is unclear. V dropped 6 bases and J dropped 2 bases, with 8 bases sitting between them. The CDR3 sequence is 13 residues long. Per germline, CDR1 WNHNN and CDR2 SYGVQD (reference sequence). CDR3 nucleotides: TGCGCCAGCAGCCCCGGTCCCTACAATGAGCAGTTCTTC. Translated: CASSPGPYNEQFF.

The genes are TRBV11-2 and TRBJ2-1, with 9 bases lining up with TRBD2. The V gene end was trimmed by 2 bases and the J gene end by 4 bases; junction bases not matched to a gene: 3. In germline, CDR1 is SGHAT, CDR2 FQNNGV. This CDR3 spans 15 amino acids. In DNA form, the CDR3 reads TGTGCCAGCAGCTTATTAGCGGGGGCGTACAATGAGCAGTTCTTC. As protein: CASSLLAGAYNEQFF.

The V call is TRBV28, the J call TRBJ2-7; D might be TRBD1 (5 bases). Trimming took 3 bases from V and 2 from J, leaving 11 bases between them. Per germline, CDR1 MDHEN and CDR2 SYDVKM. The CDR3 has 14 residues. The CDR3 sequence: CASSLHQGTYEQYF. DNA of the CDR3: TGTGCCAGCAGTTTGCACCAGGGAACCTACGAGCAGTACTTC.

V usage is TRBV6-6 and J usage is TRBJ2-3; TRBD2 matches at 8 bases. Germline-derived CDR1 and CDR2 are MNHNY and SVGAGI (reference sequence). Losses at the gene ends were 5 bases for V and 3 bases for J; bases not matched to a gene: 7. The CDR3 loop spans 15 amino acids. This chain's CDR3 is CASSLGTRGTDTQYF. For the CDR3, the DNA is TGTGCCAGCAGTCTCGGGACTAGAGGAACAGATACGCAGTATTTT.

This chain joins TRBV27 and TRBJ2-3; D is unresolved. The V and J ends lost 6 bases and 0 bases respectively, with 4 bases between them. Germline V lookup: CDR1 MNHEY, CDR2 SMNVEV (reference sequence). The CDR3 has 12 amino acids. The CDR3 here is CASSPSTDTQYF. The CDR3 DNA is TGTGCCAGCAGCCCAAGCACAGATACGCAGTATTTT.

The chain is built from TRBV9 and TRBJ2-5; tentatively, D is TRBD2 (6 bases). The CDR3 is 15 residues long. Trimming stripped 0 bases from V and 1 base from J, with 10 bases between. Germline-derived CDR1 and CDR2 are SGDLS and YYNGEE. The CDR3 nucleotides are TGTGCCAGCAGCGTAGTAGGAGGGGTCCAAGAGACCCAGTACTTC. Translated: CASSVVGGVQETQYF. Using reference TRBV9 and TRBJ2-5 for the parts outside the CDR3, the full variable domain is DSGVTQTPKHLITATGQRVTLRCSPRSGDLSVYWYQQSLDQGLQFLIQYYNGEERAKGNILERFSAQQFPDLHSELNLSSLELGDSALYFCASSVVGGVQETQYFGPGTRLLVL.

This clone was detected a few times. The chain links TRBV6-4 to TRBJ1-6; D is perhaps TRBD1 (6 bases). Germline V gene sequence: CDR1 MRHNA, CDR2 SNTAGT. Trimming took off 5 bases at V and 8 bases at J, with 10 bases between the two ends. This CDR3 region has 13 residues. In nucleotides, the CDR3 is TGTGCCAGCAGTTTAGGGGGGGATTCACCCCTCCACTTT. As protein: CASSLGGDSPLHF.

The chain combines TRBV5-1 with TRBJ2-1; D is possibly TRBD1 (5 bases). This CDR3 comprises 16 residues. V was pared by 4 bases and J by 8 bases, with 22 bases between. Germline CDR1 and CDR2: SGHRS and YFSETQ. Here the CDR3 reads CASSPMLSQRGDEQFF. The CDR3 coding sequence is TGCGCCAGCAGCCCAATGCTGAGCCAAAGGGGCGATGAGCAGTTCTTC.

J is TRBJ1-5 and V is TRBV2, with 7 bases aligning to TRBD1. The CDR3 spans 13 residues. Germline values: CDR1 SNHLY, CDR2 FYNNEI. J was trimmed by 4 bases and V by 7 bases; bases with no gene match: 4. This CDR3 reads CASKGTANQPQHF. CDR3 coding DNA: TGTGCCAGCAAGGGGACAGCTAATCAGCCCCAGCATTTT. The full variable domain, rest sourced from reference TRBV2 and TRBJ1-5, is EPEVTQTPSHQVTQMGQEVILRCVPISNHLYFYWYRQILGQKVEFLVSFYNNEISEKSEIFDDQFSVERPDGSNFTLKIRSTKLEDSAMYFCASKGTANQPQHFGDGTRLSIL.

The chain joins TRBV27 to TRBJ2-5, with TRBD1 matching 8 bases. This CDR3 comprises 14 residues. Germline V gene sequence: CDR1 MNHEY, CDR2 SMNVEV (reference sequence). V lost 5 bases and J lost 5; bases outside the gene matches: 7. CDR3 amino acids: CASSQRQGRETQYF. CDR3 nucleotide sequence: TGTGCCAGCAGTCAGAGACAGGGGAGGGAGACCCAGTACTTC.

The V gene is TRBV5-1, the J gene TRBJ1-1; the D gene is possibly TRBD1 (5 bases). CDR3 size: 16 residues. The germline V and J ends were trimmed by 4 bases and 4 bases, with 20 bases remaining between them. Germline V gene data show CDR1 as SGHRS and CDR2 as YFSETQ. CDR3 coding DNA: TGCGCCAGCAGCCCTCCCCAGCGGGGGGGACCCACTGAAGCTTTCTTT. Its translation: CASSPPQRGGPTEAFF.

The J gene is TRBJ1-2, the V gene TRBV7-2; D is uncertain. This CDR3 region has 13 residues. V dropped 6 bases and J dropped 7 bases, with 15 bases sitting between them. Germline loops: CDR1 SGHTA, CDR2 FQGNSA. The CDR3 region is CASSSRLGSGYTF. CDR3 in DNA: TGTGCCAGCAGTTCCCGACTGGGTAGTGGCTACACCTTC.

This clone was observed a handful of times. The V gene is TRBV6-5, the J gene TRBJ1-1; 7 positions match TRBD1. The germline gives CDR1 MNHEY, CDR2 SVGAGI. CDR3 length: 16 amino acids. V lost 3 bases and J lost 3; bases outside the gene matches: 10. The CDR3 DNA reads as TGTGCCAGCAGTTATTCGGACAGGAGGGGTGACACTGAAGCTTTCTTT. This sequence encodes CASSYSDRRGDTEAFF.

The V and J genes are TRBV25-1 and TRBJ1-2; D may be TRBD1 (5 bases). Germline loops: CDR1 MGHDK, CDR2 SYGVNS. V dropped 6 bases and J dropped 4 bases, with 9 bases sitting between them. This CDR3 contains 12 residues. The CDR3 loop is CASRGGIYGYTF. The CDR3 DNA sequence: TGTGCCAGCAGGGGGGGGATCTATGGCTACACCTTC.

This rearrangement joins TRBV11-2 to TRBJ2-3, with a weak D call TRBD2 (6 bases). The V end lost 4 bases, the J end lost 6 bases, and 17 bases lay between the germline ends. The CDR3 runs 15 residues. The V gene's germline CDR1 is SGHAT and CDR2 FQNNGV. The CDR3 is CASSWSGTSLDTQYF. Written as DNA, the CDR3 is TGTGCCAGCAGCTGGTCCGGGACTTCCCTCGATACGCAGTATTTT. Drawing the rest from reference TRBV11-2 and TRBJ2-3, the complete variable domain is EAGVAQSPRYKIIEKRQSVAFWCNPISGHATLYWYQQILGQGPKLLIQFQNNGVVDDSQLPKDRFSAERLKGVDSTLKIQPAKLEDSAVYLCASSWSGTSLDTQYFGPGTRLTVL.

The chain couples TRBV7-2 to TRBJ1-2; 8 bases align to TRBD1. CDR1 SGHTA and CDR2 FQGNSA come from the germline V gene. With 4 bases clipped from V and 7 bases from J, the junction kept 2 bases outside the gene matches. This CDR3 spans 12 amino acids. The CDR3 nucleotides are TGTGCCAGCAGCTCGGACAGGGTTGGCTACACCTTC. It is translated as CASSSDRVGYTF.